These 30 T cell receptor beta chains originate from one sample sequenced in a study of shared clonotypes between healthy human individuals. Using immunoSEQ multiplex PCR, the repertoire was profiled, and TCRdb retains in-frame clones only, with some absent. In the table there are around 940,000 clones, 70% to 85% of which are singletons. Sequencing was performed on memory CD4+ T cells sorted from blood. Subset described: CD45RA-negative fraction. These receptors originate from a man younger than 35 in good health.

The rearrangement joins TRBV27 to TRBJ2-1, with TRBD2 matching over 8 bases. Germline V gene sequence: CDR1 MNHEY, CDR2 SMNVEV (reference sequence). This CDR3 comprises 18 residues. Germline trimming cut 6 bases from V and 7 bases from J; bases unmatched to any gene: 20. The CDR3 region has the DNA TGTGCCAGCAGCCCTAAGGGCGGGGTTGAGCGGGAGATGAATGAGCAGTTCTTC. Its translation is CASSPKGGVEREMNEQFF.

This chain uses TRBV5-4 with TRBJ2-3; either TRBD1 or TRBD2 may supply D (6 bases each). The CDR3 consists of 15 residues. Germline V lookup: CDR1 SGHNT, CDR2 YYREEE (reference sequence). Trimming took 0 bases from V and 4 from J, leaving 12 bases between them. The CDR3 DNA reads TGTGCCAGCAGCTTGGCAACCGGGGGCGCAGATACGCAGTATTTT. Translated: CASSLATGGADTQYF.

The V and J genes are TRBV7-2 and TRBJ1-2; a weak D match, TRBD1 (6 bases). The CDR3 consists of 14 residues. Germline V gene sequence: CDR1 SGHTA, CDR2 FQGNSA. Trimming removed 5 bases at V and 1 base at J, with 11 bases between. This CDR3 is CASSLDRLNYGYTF. The CDR3 DNA reads TGTGCCAGCAGCCTTGACAGGCTTAACTATGGCTACACCTTC.

The V gene is TRBV18, the J gene TRBJ2-3, with D tentatively TRBD1 or TRBD2 (5 bases each). The V end lost 4 bases, the J end lost 0 bases, and 14 bases lay between the germline ends. CDR1 KGHSH and CDR2 LQKENI come from the germline V gene. The CDR3 is 16 amino acids. The CDR3 reads CASSRSRGTSTDTQYF. In nucleotides, the CDR3 is TGTGCCAGCTCACGTTCTCGGGGCACTAGCACAGATACGCAGTATTTT.

This chain connects TRBV19 to TRBJ1-2; D possibly corresponds to TRBD1 (6 bases). CDR1 is LNHDA, CDR2 SQIVND, per germline (reference sequence). The CDR3 sequence is 15 residues long. V gave up 4 bases and J gave up 4 bases, with 16 bases separating them. The DNA for the CDR3 is TGTGCCAGTAGTACGGGGACAACCACGCCCTATGGCTACACCTTC. Its protein product is CASSTGTTTPYGYTF.

This sequence joins TRBV5-4 and TRBJ2-5; no firm D call. The CDR3 runs to 13 residues. V was clipped by 0 bases and J by 4 bases, with 7 bases between them. Germline V CDR1 and CDR2: SGHNT, YYREEE (reference sequence). CDR3 bases: TGTGCCAGCAGCTTGGCCGGCGCAGAGACCCAGTACTTC. This codes for CASSLAGAETQYF.

This clone was seen a single time. Other DNA sequences in the sample encode the same CDR3. CDR3 DNA: TGTGCCAGCAGCGTAGCTACAGGGAGGGACGAGCAGTACTTC. Amino acids: CASSVATGRDEQYF. The chain joins TRBV9 to TRBJ2-7; D possibly corresponds to TRBD2 (7 bases). With 0 bases removed from V and 5 bases from J, the gap between germline ends came to 12 bases. The CDR3 sequence is 14 residues long. Per germline, CDR1 SGDLS and CDR2 YYNGEE.

V usage is TRBV9 and J usage is TRBJ2-1; possible D gene TRBD2, 7 bases. V lost 3 bases to trimming and J lost 4 bases, with 17 bases between them. Germline-derived CDR1 and CDR2 are SGDLS and YYNGEE. The CDR3 is made up of 16 amino acids. CDR3 in DNA: TGTGCCAGCAGCGGTGGGACTACTCAGGGGTACAATGAGCAGTTCTTC. Its translation: CASSGGTTQGYNEQFF. Filled out from reference TRBV9 and TRBJ2-1, the complete variable domain reads DSGVTQTPKHLITATGQRVTLRCSPRSGDLSVYWYQQSLDQGLQFLIQYYNGEERAKGNILERFSAQQFPDLHSELNLSSLELGDSALYFCASSGGTTQGYNEQFFGPGTRLTVL.

The chain is built from TRBV5-4 and TRBJ2-3; no reliable D call. The CDR3 length is 13 residues. V was pared by 0 bases and J by 8 bases, with 10 bases between. Germline-derived CDR1 and CDR2 are SGHNT and YYREEE (reference sequence). The CDR3 DNA reads TGTGCCAGCAGCTTGGAAACGTTTGGTACGCAGTATTTT. Translating it yields CASSLETFGTQYF.

The CDR3 DNA follows: TGTGCCAGCAGTGGCGACAGGGCGCAAGAGACCCAGTACTTC. Translated, it gives CASSGDRAQETQYF. This chain joins TRBV2 and TRBJ2-5; 7 bases are a match to TRBD1. The CDR3 totals 14 residues. The germline gives CDR1 SNHLY, CDR2 FYNNEI. V lost 4 bases to trimming and J lost 2 bases; unmatched junction nucleotides: 4.

This chain links TRBV5-1 with TRBJ2-1; D is perhaps TRBD2 (5 bases). This CDR3 comprises 14 residues. The germline V and J ends were trimmed by 3 bases and 8 bases, with 15 bases remaining between them. Per the germline V gene, CDR1 is SGHRS and CDR2 is YFSETQ. This CDR3 reads CASSSLAVEYEQFF. CDR3 DNA: TGCGCCAGCAGCTCTCTAGCCGTTGAGTATGAGCAGTTCTTC. The entire variable domain, with the rest obtained from reference TRBV5-1 and TRBJ2-1, is as follows: KAGVTQTPRYLIKTRGQQVTLSCSPISGHRSVSWYQQTPGQGLQFLFEYFSETQRNKGNFPGRFSGRQFSNSRSEMNVSTLELGDSALYLCASSSLAVEYEQFFGPGTRLTVL.

The V gene is TRBV11-2, the J gene TRBJ1-6; no clear D gene. CDR3 size: 14 residues. Trimming removed 5 bases from V and 3 bases from J, with 8 bases in between. The V gene's germline CDR1 is SGHAT and CDR2 FQNNGV. The CDR3 sequence: CASSRDLYNSPLHF. The CDR3 nucleotides are TGTGCCAGCAGCCGAGATCTCTATAATTCACCCCTCCACTTT.

This chain links TRBV29-1 with TRBJ2-7; 10 bases map to TRBD1. V lost 4 bases and J lost 1; bases outside the gene matches: 16. Germline CDR1 and CDR2: SQVTM and ANQGSEA. The CDR3 covers 18 residues. CDR3 coding DNA: TGCAGCGTTGTTAGGGACAGGGGAACGCGGAGATCGTCCTACGAGCAGTACTTC. Amino acids: CSVVRDRGTRRSSYEQYF.

The rearrangement joins TRBV30 to TRBJ2-7, with a tentative D call TRBD1 (6 bases). The V gene's germline CDR1 is GTSNPN and CDR2 SVGIG (reference sequence). CDR3 size: 13 residues. With 3 bases removed from V and 2 bases from J, the gap between germline ends came to 11 bases. Written as DNA, the CDR3 is TGTGCCTGGAGCCTTGGACAGCCCTACGAGCAGTACTTC. Its protein is CAWSLGQPYEQYF.

The rearrangement uses TRBV21-1 and TRBJ2-7; the listed D gene, TRBD2, was not tested against the DNA. TRBV21-1 is a listed pseudogene. CDR3 size: 17 residues. The CDR3 protein is CASSKAPLSGRVYEQYF. The CDR3 DNA sequence: TGTGCCAGCAGCAAAGCGCCCCTTAGCGGGAGGGTCTACGAGCAGTACTTC.

There are a few counts of this clone. The junction does not match germline at one end; this may be a read error. J is TRBJ2-1 and V is TRBV2, with 13 bases fitting TRBD2. The CDR3 sequence is 15 residues long. CDR1 is SNHLY and CDR2 is FYNNEI in the germline V gene. DNA for the CDR3: TGTGCCAGCAGGGAAGATCCGGGACTAGCGGGGGAGCAGTTCTTC. It specifies CASREDPGLAGEQFF.

On this clone itself: Additional DNA sequences in this sample encode the identical CDR3. The chain links TRBV6-5 to TRBJ2-5; 13 positions match TRBD2. This CDR3 is 15 amino acids long. CDR1 and CDR2 from the germline V gene are MNHEY and SVGAGI. J lost 4 bases, V lost 5 bases, and 4 bases had no gene match. The CDR3 is CASSLGLAGVETQYF. CDR3 sequence (DNA): TGTGCCAGCAGTCTCGGACTAGCGGGAGTAGAGACCCAGTACTTC.

Comments on this clone: The junction does not match germline at one end; this may be a read error. The chain has TRBV2 and TRBJ2-6; D remains unclear. This CDR3 spans 15 amino acids. Germline assignment: CDR1 SNHLY and CDR2 FYNNEI. In DNA, the CDR3 is TGTGCCACCAGTAGATCTATCTCTGGGGCCAACGTCCTGACTTTC. Protein: CATSRSISGANVLTF.

Points on this clone: Other DNA sequences within the sample encode an identical CDR3. This rearrangement joins TRBV6-5 to TRBJ2-3, with TRBD2 matching 10 bases. The CDR3 runs 13 residues. Looked up from germline, CDR1 is MNHEY and CDR2 is SVGAGI. After removal of 7 bases from V and 3 bases from J, the junction contained 1 base not matched to a gene. CDR3 in amino acids: CASTTSGTDTQYF. The CDR3 bases are TGTGCCAGCACGACTAGCGGGACAGATACGCAGTATTTT.

This clone was counted once. The chain couples TRBV10-3 to TRBJ1-5, with TRBD1 identical over 9 bases. The CDR3 runs 17 residues. With V trimmed by 9 bases and J by 1 base, 13 bases remained unmatched. CDR1 and CDR2 (germline): ENHRY, SYGVKD. CDR3 in amino acids: CAIRSWTGEGSNQPQHF. CDR3 nucleotides: TGTGCCATTCGATCTTGGACAGGGGAGGGAAGCAATCAGCCCCAGCATTTT.

This clone was counted a single time. The chain links TRBV28 to TRBJ1-5, with TRBD1 matching over 7 bases. After removal of 1 base from V and 9 bases from J, the junction contained 21 bases not matched to a gene. The germline V gene encodes CDR1 MDHEN and CDR2 SYDVKM. The CDR3 loop spans 19 amino acids. CDR3 DNA: TGTGCCAGCAGTTTATCTTCGGTAGATAGGGACAGTCGCTCGTGGCCCCAGCATTTT. It encodes CASSLSSVDRDSRSWPQHF.

The J gene is TRBJ2-5, the V gene TRBV14, with 8 bases matching TRBD2. The CDR3 extends over 14 amino acids. Trimming removed 4 bases from V and 5 bases from J; junction bases left unmatched: 6. Looked up from germline, CDR1 is SGHDN and CDR2 is FVKESK. Here the CDR3 DNA reads TGTGCCAGCAGCCCCGGGACTAGTCGGGAGACCCAGTACTTC. Protein: CASSPGTSRETQYF.

This chain links TRBV5-1 with TRBJ2-1, with D uncertain. CDR1 and CDR2 from the germline V gene are SGHRS and YFSETQ. V lost 2 bases and J lost 2, with 8 bases in between. The CDR3 sequence is 14 residues long. The CDR3 reads CASSLAQTYNEQFF. The CDR3 bases are TGCGCCAGCAGCTTAGCGCAGACCTACAATGAGCAGTTCTTC.

CDR3 protein: CASSHPSPGQGAHPRQPQHF. The CDR3 nucleotides read TGCGCCAGCAGCCACCCTAGCCCGGGACAGGGGGCGCATCCCCGTCAGCCCCAGCATTTT. V usage is TRBV4-1 and J usage is TRBJ1-5; TRBD1 agrees at 12 bases. The V segment lost 3 bases and the J segment 6 bases; nucleotides outside the gene matches: 18. Germline CDR1 reads MGHRA; CDR2 reads YSYEKL. This CDR3 is built from 20 residues.

Concerning this clone: Within the sample, other DNA sequences also encode this same CDR3. The J gene is TRBJ1-4, the V gene TRBV10-3; no clear D gene. The CDR3 runs 12 residues. Germline assignment: CDR1 ENHRY and CDR2 SYGVKD. Trimming cost V 2 bases and J 5 bases, with 3 bases left between them. CDR3 coding DNA: TGTGCCATCAGTGAGGCAAATGAAAAACTGTTTTTT. This encodes CAISEANEKLFF.

The gene calls are TRBV29-1 and TRBJ2-7; 7 positions agree with TRBD2. V dropped 6 bases and J dropped 5; count of bases not matched to a gene: 7. Looked up from germline, CDR1 is SQVTM and CDR2 is ANQGSEA. The CDR3 is 12 amino acids. The CDR3 here is CSVERGGNEQYF. In nucleotides, the CDR3 is TGCAGCGTAGAAAGGGGAGGGAACGAGCAGTACTTC.

CDR3 coding DNA: TGTGCCAGCAGCCTCCCCGGGGGGTCCCACGAGCAGTACTTC. This encodes CASSLPGGSHEQYF. The chain is built from TRBV7-2 and TRBJ2-7; TRBD2 aligns across 7 bases. The CDR3 sequence is 14 residues long. The V gene end was trimmed by 5 bases and the J gene end by 5 bases; junction bases not matched to a gene: 9. CDR1 SGHTA and CDR2 FQGNSA come from the germline V gene.

CDR3 in amino acids: CAWSGTLRTYGYTF. The DNA for the CDR3 is TGTGCCTGGAGTGGGACGCTGCGTACTTATGGCTACACCTTC. V is TRBV30 and J is TRBJ1-2; D gene unclear. CDR3 length: 14 residues. The germline V gene encodes CDR1 GTSNPN and CDR2 SVGIG (reference sequence). V lost 1 base, J lost 5 bases, and 14 bases lay in between.

The sample holds many counts of this clone. The chain links TRBV18 to TRBJ1-5; TRBD1 might be the D (6 bases). Germline lookup yields CDR1 KGHSH and CDR2 LQKENI. This CDR3 comprises 15 residues. Trimming took off 7 bases at V and 3 bases at J, with 16 bases between the two ends. The CDR3 region is CASFPPQGSNQPQHF. In nucleotides, the CDR3 is TGTGCCAGCTTCCCCCCACAGGGCTCCAATCAGCCCCAGCATTTT.

The genes are TRBV5-4 and TRBJ2-1; perhaps TRBD2 as D (5 bases). The CDR3 has 16 residues. In germline, CDR1 is SGHNT, CDR2 YYREEE (reference sequence). V dropped 0 bases and J dropped 8 bases, with 18 bases sitting between them. The CDR3 spells CASSLVGRSSGDEQFF. The CDR3 DNA reads as TGTGCCAGCAGCTTGGTGGGTAGGTCCAGCGGCGATGAGCAGTTCTTC.